This entry lists 22 T cell receptor beta chains sequenced from one sample in a study of T cell clones after liver transplantation (dated by TCRdb to the late 2010s). The receptor library was made with the immunoSEQ multiplex PCR assay. TCRdb retrieved this table from immuneACCESS and kept in-frame rearrangements only. Not all clones are present; in checked studies, unresolved V genes account for under half, and no reason is known for the remainder. Present in this sample are under 6,000 clones, 25% to 30% of which were seen just once. Of the sample, 13% to 15% is held by the ten largest clones. Alloreactive TCRbeta sequences were defined by sequencing of proliferating CFSE-low cells from the MLR. Their recognized antigens are unknown. Sequencing input: CD4+ T cells from cultured PBMCs. These receptors were obtained from a human patient who received a liver transplant. After a transplant, the graft donor may have provided part of the T cells.

The rearrangement links TRBV28 to TRBJ2-7; 12 bases align to TRBD1. V trimming: 4 bases; J trimming: 6 bases; junction bases outside the gene matches: 7. Germline V CDR1 and CDR2: MDHEN, SYDVKM. The CDR3 consists of 15 residues. CDR3 sequence (DNA): TGTGCCAGCAGTTCCCCGGGACAGGGGGCCTCCGAGCAGTACTTC. Its translation is CASSSPGQGASEQYF. The entire variable domain, with the rest obtained from reference TRBV28 and TRBJ2-7, is as follows: DVKVTQSSRYLVKRTGEKVFLECVQDMDHENMFWYRQDPGLGLRLIYFSYDVKMKEKGDIPEGYSVSREKKERFSLILESASTNQTSMYLCASSSPGQGASEQYFGPGTRLTVT.

The table lists this clone with a few counts. V is TRBV5-1 and J is TRBJ2-5, with TRBD1 matching over 9 bases. CDR3 length: 15 residues. Germline trimming cut 3 bases from V and 2 bases from J; bases unmatched to any gene: 5. Germline lookup yields CDR1 SGHRS and CDR2 YFSETQ. CDR3 coding DNA: TGCGCCAGCAGCTCGCCGGGACAGGGTCAAGAGACCCAGTACTTC. This codes for CASSSPGQGQETQYF.

This clone has just a few counts. CDR3 nucleotide sequence: TGTGCCAGCAGCCCGGCTAGCGGGTACTCCTACGAGCAGTACTTC. This encodes CASSPASGYSYEQYF. The chain has TRBV5-4 and TRBJ2-7; 8 nucleotides line up with TRBD2. The CDR3 extends over 15 amino acids. V was pared by 4 bases and J by 0 bases, with 6 bases of the junction left unmatched. From germline, CDR1 is SGHNT and CDR2 YYREEE (reference sequence).

In this sample, this clone is medium-sized. The chain joins TRBV5-1 to TRBJ2-1; D is perhaps TRBD2 (6 bases). V shed 3 bases and J shed 5 bases, with 12 bases lying between them. The CDR3 extends over 14 amino acids. Germline CDR1 is SGHRS and CDR2 is YFSETQ. CDR3 nucleotide sequence: TGCGCCAGCAGCTCAGGGACTGCAAACAATGAGCAGTTCTTC. Translating it yields CASSSGTANNEQFF.

V gene TRBV4-2 combines with J gene TRBJ2-4; D perhaps matches TRBD1 (6 bases). CDR3 length: 15 residues. The V gene lost 5 bases and the J gene lost 0 bases, with 11 bases spanning the gap. CDR1 and CDR2 from the germline V gene are LGHNA and YNFKEQ. The CDR3 sequence: CASSADSLAKNIQYF. CDR3 coding DNA: TGTGCCAGCAGCGCGGACAGCCTAGCCAAAAACATTCAGTACTTC.

The J gene is TRBJ2-3, the V gene TRBV7-9; weak D call: TRBD1 (6 bases). CDR1 and CDR2 (germline): SEHNR, FQNEAQ (reference sequence). The germline V and J ends were trimmed by 6 bases and 7 bases, with 14 bases remaining between them. The CDR3 loop spans 13 amino acids. The CDR3 DNA is TGTGCCAGCAGTCAGGGGCCGGAAAATACGCAGTATTTT. It translates to CASSQGPENTQYF.

The chain combines TRBV5-1 with TRBJ2-5, with 9 bases aligning to TRBD2. Germline V gene lookup returns CDR1 SGHRS and CDR2 YFSETQ. The CDR3 extends over 17 amino acids. J lost 2 bases, V lost 4 bases, and 12 bases had no gene match. The CDR3 region has the DNA TGCGCCAGCAGCGGGGGGGCTAGCGGGGCTATACAAGAGACCCAGTACTTC. It is translated as CASSGGASGAIQETQYF.

J is TRBJ2-1 and V is TRBV14, with D possibly being TRBD1 (5 bases). The V gene's germline CDR1 is SGHDN and CDR2 FVKESK. The CDR3 spans 18 residues. V lost 0 bases to trimming and J lost 7 bases, with 22 bases between them. CDR3 region: CASSQDPWVHPSGNEQFF. In DNA, the CDR3 is TGTGCCAGCAGCCAAGACCCTTGGGTCCACCCATCAGGGAATGAGCAGTTCTTC. The full variable domain, completed using reference TRBV14 and TRBJ2-1, is EAGVTQFPSHSVIEKGQTVTLRCDPISGHDNLYWYRRVMGKEIKFLLHFVKESKQDESGMPNNRFLAERTGGTYSTLKVQPAELEDSGVYFCASSQDPWVHPSGNEQFFGPGTRLTVL.

This clone appeared a few times. The chain has TRBV29-1 and TRBJ2-7, with unresolved D. The CDR3 is 12 amino acids. The germline V gene encodes CDR1 SQVTM and CDR2 ANQGSEA. Trimming removed 4 bases at V and 2 bases at J, with 9 bases between. CDR3 sequence (DNA): TGCAGCGTTGCTCGCGGCCCCTACGAGCAGTACTTC. It yields the protein CSVARGPYEQYF.

The table lists this clone with a few counts. V usage is TRBV7-2 and J usage is TRBJ2-5, with D maybe TRBD2 (5 bases). The CDR3 loop spans 13 amino acids. The germline V gene has CDR1 SGHTA and CDR2 FQGNSA. The V end was cut by 3 bases, the J end by 5 bases, with 10 bases between. CDR3 nucleotides: TGTGCCAGCAGCTTTGACCGAGGGGAGACCCAGTACTTC. It is translated as CASSFDRGETQYF.

The chain links TRBV7-2 to TRBJ2-7; no definite D call. The CDR3 runs 13 residues. With 4 bases removed from V and 4 bases from J, the gap between germline ends came to 11 bases. The germline CDR1 and CDR2 sequences are SGHTA and FQGNSA. This CDR3 is CASSSRGGYEQYF. The DNA of the CDR3 is TGTGCCAGCAGCTCCCGCGGCGGTTACGAGCAGTACTTC.

The chain recombines TRBV7-2 with TRBJ2-7; D is unclear. Trimming took 5 bases from V and 3 from J, leaving 17 bases between them. Germline values: CDR1 SGHTA, CDR2 FQGNSA. The CDR3 covers 15 residues. CDR3 protein: CASSQADKSDYEQYF. The CDR3 DNA is TGTGCCAGCAGCCAAGCCGATAAGTCGGACTACGAGCAGTACTTC.

As to this clone: An end of the junction differs from the germline gene, which may be a read error. J is TRBJ1-5 and V is TRBV7-9, with D maybe TRBD1 (5 bases). The CDR3 is made up of 12 amino acids. Germline V lookup: CDR1 SEHNR, CDR2 FQNEAQ (reference sequence). The CDR3 DNA reads TGTGCCAGCAGCTTAGGGCAGGGCGGACCCTTTTTT. It specifies CASSLGQGGPFF.

On this clone itself: Just one base apart from a much larger clone, this may be a read error. This chain joins TRBV30 and TRBJ1-1; D is ambiguous. CDR3 length: 13 residues. The germline gives CDR1 GTSNPN, CDR2 SVGIG (reference sequence). V shed 8 bases and J shed 1 base, with 14 bases lying between them. CDR3 region: CAGKRAGNTEAFF. The CDR3 DNA reads as TGTGCCGGGAAACGGGCTGGGAACACTGAAGCTTTCTTT.

The chain carries TRBV7-2 and TRBJ2-4; maybe TRBD2 (5 bases). CDR1 and CDR2 (germline): SGHTA, FQGNSA. V lost 0 bases and J 4 bases, leaving 10 bases between the germline ends. The CDR3 has 15 residues. CDR3 residues: CASSLAGSGKNIQYF. CDR3 DNA sequence: TGTGCCAGCAGCTTAGCGGGGAGTGGTAAAAACATTCAGTACTTC.

The table lists this clone with a few counts. The rearrangement links TRBV5-1 to TRBJ2-7; TRBD1 might be the D (6 bases). The length of the CDR3 is 14 residues. Trimming left V 2 bases short and J 2 bases short, with 11 bases between. Germline V CDR1 and CDR2: SGHRS, YFSETQ. Here the CDR3 DNA reads TGCGCCAGCAGCTTATATACAGGGCCCTACGAGCAGTACTTC. Residues: CASSLYTGPYEQYF.

J is TRBJ1-2 and V is TRBV6-1; tentative D call: TRBD1 (5 bases). CDR3 length equals 13 residues. V was cut by 10 bases and J by 4 bases, with 16 bases left in between. The germline gives CDR1 MNHNS, CDR2 SASEGT. In nucleotides, the CDR3 is TGTGCCACCCGGGGGGATTTTGCCTATGGCTACACCTTC. It encodes CATRGDFAYGYTF.

This chain uses TRBV18 with TRBJ2-5, with 8 bases aligning to TRBD1. From germline, CDR1 is KGHSH and CDR2 LQKENI. V dropped 4 bases and J dropped 5; count of bases not matched to a gene: 0. The CDR3 sequence is 12 residues long. For the CDR3, the DNA is TGTGCCAGCTCACGACAGGGGGAGACCCAGTACTTC. Its protein is CASSRQGETQYF.

This clone occurred a few times. This chain uses TRBV5-4 with TRBJ1-2, with D unclear. Germline CDR1 reads SGHNT; CDR2 reads YYREEE (reference sequence). The CDR3 is made up of 15 amino acids. Trimming shortened V by 2 bases and J by 5 bases, and 16 bases separated the two germline ends. For the CDR3, the DNA is TGTGCCAGCAGCTTAGAGGGAGGAAGGTTTTATGGCTACACCTTC. It is translated as CASSLEGGRFYGYTF.

The V gene is TRBV4-1, the J gene TRBJ2-7, with 9 bases aligning to TRBD2. This CDR3 spans 15 amino acids. Germline values: CDR1 MGHRA, CDR2 YSYEKL. J was trimmed by 2 bases and V by 1 base; bases with no gene match: 3. The CDR3 DNA reads TGCGCCAGCAGCCAAGGGATAGCGGGGGCCTACGAGCAGTACTTC. It codes for CASSQGIAGAYEQYF.

V gene TRBV7-7 combines with J gene TRBJ1-2, with D possibly TRBD1 on 5 matching bases. Trimming left V 6 bases short and J 6 bases short, with 14 bases between. Per the germline V gene, CDR1 is SSHAT and CDR2 is FNYEAQ (reference sequence). This CDR3 spans 13 amino acids. The DNA for the CDR3 is TGTGCCAGCAGGGGGGAGGGGCTTCATGGCTACACCTTC. Protein sequence: CASRGEGLHGYTF.

This chain links TRBV7-3 with TRBJ2-3; no firm D call. The V gene lost 4 bases and the J gene lost 2 bases, with 10 bases spanning the gap. The CDR3 has 14 amino acids. CDR1 is SGHTA and CDR2 is FQGTGA in the germline V gene. This chain's CDR3 is CASSYDGYTDTQYF. The CDR3 nucleotides are TGTGCCAGCAGCTACGATGGGTACACAGATACGCAGTATTTT.